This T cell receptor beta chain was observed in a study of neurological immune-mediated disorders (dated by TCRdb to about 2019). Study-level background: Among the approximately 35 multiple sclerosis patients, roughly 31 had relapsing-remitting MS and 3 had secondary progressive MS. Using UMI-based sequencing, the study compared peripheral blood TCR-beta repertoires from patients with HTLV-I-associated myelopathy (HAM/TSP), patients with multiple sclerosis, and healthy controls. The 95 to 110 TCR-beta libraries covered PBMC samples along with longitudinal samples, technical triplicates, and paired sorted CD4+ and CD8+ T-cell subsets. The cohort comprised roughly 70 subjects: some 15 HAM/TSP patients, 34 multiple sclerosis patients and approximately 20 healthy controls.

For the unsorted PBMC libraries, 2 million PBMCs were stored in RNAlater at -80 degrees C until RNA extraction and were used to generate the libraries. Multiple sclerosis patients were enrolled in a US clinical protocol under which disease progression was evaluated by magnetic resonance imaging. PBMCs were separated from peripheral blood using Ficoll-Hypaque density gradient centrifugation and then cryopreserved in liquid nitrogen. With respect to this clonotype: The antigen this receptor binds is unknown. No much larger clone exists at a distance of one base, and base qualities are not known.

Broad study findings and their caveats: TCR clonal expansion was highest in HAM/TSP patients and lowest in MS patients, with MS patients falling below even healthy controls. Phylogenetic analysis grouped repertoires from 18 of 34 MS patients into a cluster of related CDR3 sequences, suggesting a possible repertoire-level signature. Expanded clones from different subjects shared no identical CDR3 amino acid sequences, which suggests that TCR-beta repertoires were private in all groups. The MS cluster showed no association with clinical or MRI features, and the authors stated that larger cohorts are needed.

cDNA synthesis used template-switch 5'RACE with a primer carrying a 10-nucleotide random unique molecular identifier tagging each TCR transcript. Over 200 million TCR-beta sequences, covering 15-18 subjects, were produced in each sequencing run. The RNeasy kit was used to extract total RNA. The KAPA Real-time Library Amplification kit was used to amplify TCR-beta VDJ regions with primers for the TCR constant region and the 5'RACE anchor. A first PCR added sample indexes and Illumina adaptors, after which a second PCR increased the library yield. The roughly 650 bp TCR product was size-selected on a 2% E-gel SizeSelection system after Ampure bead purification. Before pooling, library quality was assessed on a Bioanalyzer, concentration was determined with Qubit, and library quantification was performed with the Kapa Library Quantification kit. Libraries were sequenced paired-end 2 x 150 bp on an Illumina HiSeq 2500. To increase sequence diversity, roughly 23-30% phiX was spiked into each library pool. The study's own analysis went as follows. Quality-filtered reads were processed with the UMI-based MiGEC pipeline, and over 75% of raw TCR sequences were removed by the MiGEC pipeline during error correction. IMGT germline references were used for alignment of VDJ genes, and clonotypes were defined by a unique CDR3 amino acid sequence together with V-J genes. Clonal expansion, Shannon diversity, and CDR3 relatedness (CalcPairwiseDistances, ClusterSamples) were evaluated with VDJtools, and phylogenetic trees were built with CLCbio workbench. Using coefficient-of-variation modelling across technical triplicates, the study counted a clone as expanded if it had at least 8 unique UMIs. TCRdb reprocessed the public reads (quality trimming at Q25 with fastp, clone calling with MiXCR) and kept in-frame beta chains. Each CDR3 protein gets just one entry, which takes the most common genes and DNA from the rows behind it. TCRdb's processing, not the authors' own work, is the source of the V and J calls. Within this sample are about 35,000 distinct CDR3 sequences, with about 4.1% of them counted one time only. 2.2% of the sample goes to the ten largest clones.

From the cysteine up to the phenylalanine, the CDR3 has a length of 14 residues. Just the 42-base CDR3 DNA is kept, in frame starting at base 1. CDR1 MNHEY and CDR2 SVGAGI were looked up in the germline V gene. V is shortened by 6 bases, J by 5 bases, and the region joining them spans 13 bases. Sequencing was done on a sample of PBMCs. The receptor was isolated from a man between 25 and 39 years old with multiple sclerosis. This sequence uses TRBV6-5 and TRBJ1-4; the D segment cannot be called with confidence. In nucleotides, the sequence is TGTGCCAGCAGCCGTTTCGGCCGAAATGAAAAACTGTTTTTT. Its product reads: CASSRFGRNEKLFF.